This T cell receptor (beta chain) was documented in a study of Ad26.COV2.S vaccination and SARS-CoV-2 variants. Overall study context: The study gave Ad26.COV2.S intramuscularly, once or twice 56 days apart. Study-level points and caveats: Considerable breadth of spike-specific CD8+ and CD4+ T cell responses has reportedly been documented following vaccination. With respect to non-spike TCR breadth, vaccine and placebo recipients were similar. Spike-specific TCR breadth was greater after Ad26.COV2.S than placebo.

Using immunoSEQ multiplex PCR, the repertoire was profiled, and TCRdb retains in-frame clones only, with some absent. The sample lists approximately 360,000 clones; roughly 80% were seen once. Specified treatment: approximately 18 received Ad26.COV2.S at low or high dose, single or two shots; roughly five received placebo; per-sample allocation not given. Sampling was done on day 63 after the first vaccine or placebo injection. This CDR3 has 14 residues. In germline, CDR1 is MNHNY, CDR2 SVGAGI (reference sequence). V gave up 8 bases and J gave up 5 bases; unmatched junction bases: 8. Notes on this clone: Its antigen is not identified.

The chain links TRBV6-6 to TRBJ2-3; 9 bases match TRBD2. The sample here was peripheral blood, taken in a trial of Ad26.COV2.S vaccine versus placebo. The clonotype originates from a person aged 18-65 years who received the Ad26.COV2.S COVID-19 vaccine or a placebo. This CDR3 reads CASGLAGALDTQYF. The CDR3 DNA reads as TGTGCCAGCGGATTAGCGGGGGCCTTAGATACGCAGTATTTT.